This T cell receptor beta chain comes out of a study of identical twins. Using its own MiXCR run on the 5' RACE reads, TCRdb lists one record per CDR3 protein. This sample has around 470,000 distinct CDR3 sequences; 12% to 15% occur once, and the top ten carry 0.52%. Regarding the study as a whole: Compared with unrelated sharing, twin-shared out-of-frame alpha sequences had more low-probability sequences. Zero-insertion analyses could be partly confounded by invariant MAIT and iNKT cells.

A note on this clonotype: Its antigen is currently unknown. Germline is not matched at one junction end, which may reflect a read error.

There are 11 residues in the CDR3. The same sample was also used in a study of yellow fever vaccine responses in identical twins.

This clonotype originated in a woman aged 18 to 35 in good health. The material sequenced was CD4+ T cells sorted from blood. The chain has TRBV12-3 or TRBV12-4 and TRBJ2-7; possibly TRBD1 or TRBD2 for D (7 bases each). The CDR3 reads CASSSRQGGMF. CDR3 bases: TGTGCCAGCAGTAGTCGCCAGGGGGGGATGTTC.